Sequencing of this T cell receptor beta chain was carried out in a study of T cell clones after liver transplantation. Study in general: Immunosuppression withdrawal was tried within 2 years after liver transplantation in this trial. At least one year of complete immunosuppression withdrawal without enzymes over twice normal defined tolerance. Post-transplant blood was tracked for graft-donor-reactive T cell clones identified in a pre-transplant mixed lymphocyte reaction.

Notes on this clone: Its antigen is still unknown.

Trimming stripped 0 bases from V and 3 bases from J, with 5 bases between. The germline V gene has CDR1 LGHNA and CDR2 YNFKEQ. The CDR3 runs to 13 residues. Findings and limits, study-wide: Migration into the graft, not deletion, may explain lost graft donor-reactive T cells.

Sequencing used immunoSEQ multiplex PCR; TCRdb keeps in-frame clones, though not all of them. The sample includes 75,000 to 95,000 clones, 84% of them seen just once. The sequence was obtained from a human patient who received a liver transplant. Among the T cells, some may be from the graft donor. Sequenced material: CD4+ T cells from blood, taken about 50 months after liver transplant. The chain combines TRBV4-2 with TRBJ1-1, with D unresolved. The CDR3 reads CASSQDRDTEAFF. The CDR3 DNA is TGTGCCAGCAGCCAAGACAGAGACACTGAAGCTTTCTTT.